The 11 T cell receptor beta chains below come from one sample, sequenced in a study of cytomegalovirus exposure and HLA in healthy donors. The PCR used 60 Vbeta and 13 Jbeta primers. Assay: immunoSEQ multiplex PCR; the TCRdb copy retains only in-frame clones and omits some. The data hold fewer than 250,000 clones, with under 80% observed a single time. Sample: PBMCs. The receptors shown here come from a girl aged 2 to 10 in good health and CMV-seronegative.

This chain uses TRBV11-2 with TRBJ2-3; 8 nucleotides agree with TRBD2. The CDR3 is 15 residues long. J lost 2 bases, V lost 4 bases, and 5 bases had no gene match. In germline, CDR1 is SGHAT, CDR2 FQNNGV. The CDR3 DNA reads as TGTGCCAGCAGCTACAGCGGGAGCTACACAGATACGCAGTATTTT. This translates into CASSYSGSYTDTQYF. The whole variable domain, filled in from reference TRBV11-2 and TRBJ2-3, reads EAGVAQSPRYKIIEKRQSVAFWCNPISGHATLYWYQQILGQGPKLLIQFQNNGVVDDSQLPKDRFSAERLKGVDSTLKIQPAKLEDSAVYLCASSYSGSYTDTQYFGPGTRLTVL.

The CDR3 is CASSLGLAGNYEQYF. DNA of the CDR3: TGCGCCAGCAGCTTGGGACTAGCGGGGAACTACGAGCAGTACTTC. The V and J genes are TRBV5-1 and TRBJ2-5; 11 nucleotides line up with TRBD2. The DNA end is more similar to TRBJ2-7, so the J call may be wrong. Germline CDR1 SGHRS, CDR2 YFSETQ. The CDR3 has 15 amino acids.

A remark on this clone: Compared with germline, one end of the junction differs, possibly owing to a read error. This chain connects TRBV2 to TRBJ2-1; D might be TRBD1 (8 bases). This CDR3 has 19 amino acids. From germline, CDR1 is SNHLY and CDR2 FYNNEI. The CDR3 sequence is CASSGYRQGAYGDYDEQFF. The CDR3, as DNA: TGTGCCAGCAGTGGTTATAGGCAGGGGGCGTATGGGGACTACGATGAGCAGTTCTTC.

The chain joins TRBV10-1 to TRBJ1-5; 7 bases align to TRBD1. Germline CDR1 WNHNN, CDR2 SYGVQD (reference sequence). The CDR3 extends over 13 amino acids. The trim removed 6 bases at V and 10 bases at J, leaving 9 bases unmatched. The CDR3 nucleotides read TGCGCCAGCAGGACAGGGACGATCAGTCCCCAGCATTTT. Protein sequence: CASRTGTISPQHF.

Only one count was recorded for this clone. The V gene is TRBV10-1, the J gene TRBJ1-2; perhaps TRBD1 as D (5 bases). The CDR3 length is 15 residues. The germline V gene has CDR1 WNHNN and CDR2 SYGVQD (reference sequence). Deletions cut 6 bases from V and 8 bases from J, with 22 bases between. CDR3: CASRGSGRVEHGYTF. CDR3 nucleotide sequence: TGCGCCAGCAGAGGTTCAGGGAGGGTGGAGCACGGCTACACCTTC.

The chain uses TRBV7-3 and TRBJ1-5; 9 positions agree with TRBD1. Germline CDR1 and CDR2: SGHTA and FQGTGA. The CDR3 loop spans 20 amino acids. V gave up 1 base and J gave up 1 base; unmatched junction bases: 14. As DNA, the CDR3 is TGTGCCAGCAGCTTAAGAAGGAGCCCGGGACAGGGAAGGAGCAATCAGCCCCAGCATTTT. Translated: CASSLRRSPGQGRSNQPQHF. The entire variable domain, with the rest obtained from reference TRBV7-3 and TRBJ1-5, is as follows: GAGVSQTPSNKVTEKGKYVELRCDPISGHTALYWYRQSLGQGPEFLIYFQGTGAADDSGLPNDRFFAVRPEGSVSTLKIQRTERGDSAVYLCASSLRRSPGQGRSNQPQHFGDGTRLSIL.

The gene calls are TRBV7-9 and TRBJ2-7; D perhaps matches TRBD2 (6 bases). Between the trimmed V and J ends, which lost 5 bases and 5 bases, there was a span of 16 bases. CDR3 length: 14 residues. In germline, CDR1 is SEHNR, CDR2 FQNEAQ (reference sequence). The CDR3 nucleotides read TGTGCCAGCAGCACCCCGGGACTCTGGGACGAGCAGTACTTC. This codes for CASSTPGLWDEQYF.

This clone appeared a single time. J is TRBJ1-1 and V is TRBV7-2, with unresolved D. Germline V gives CDR1 SGHTA, CDR2 FQGNSA. V was trimmed by 0 bases and J by 4 bases, leaving 9 bases between them. This CDR3 region has 14 residues. The CDR3, as DNA: TGTGCCAGCAGCTTAGCATTGGCGGGCACTGAAGCTTTCTTT. This gives the protein CASSLALAGTEAFF.

The chain carries TRBV27 and TRBJ1-1, with a tentative D call TRBD1 (6 bases). CDR3 length: 15 amino acids. V gave up 6 bases and J gave up 0 bases, with 14 bases separating them. The germline gives CDR1 MNHEY, CDR2 SMNVEV (reference sequence). The CDR3 DNA reads TGTGCCAGCAGCCGAATCGGACAGCTGAACACTGAAGCTTTCTTT. Translated, it gives CASSRIGQLNTEAFF.

The V gene is TRBV27, the J gene TRBJ1-2; the match to TRBD1 covers 8 bases. This CDR3 has 16 residues. Germline V gene sequence: CDR1 MNHEY, CDR2 SMNVEV (reference sequence). J gave up 5 bases and V 5 bases, and 13 bases lay outside the gene matches. The CDR3 here is CASSPAYSDRVYGYTF. The CDR3 DNA reads as TGTGCCAGCAGTCCTGCCTACTCGGACAGGGTTTATGGCTACACCTTC.

The chain recombines TRBV21-1 with TRBJ2-7; whether TRBD1, the table's D call, matches the DNA was not checked. TRBV21-1 is classified as a pseudogene. This CDR3 spans 13 amino acids. This CDR3 is CASTRDREVEQYF. CDR3 in DNA: TGTGCCAGCACCAGAGACAGGGAGGTTGAGCAGTACTTC.